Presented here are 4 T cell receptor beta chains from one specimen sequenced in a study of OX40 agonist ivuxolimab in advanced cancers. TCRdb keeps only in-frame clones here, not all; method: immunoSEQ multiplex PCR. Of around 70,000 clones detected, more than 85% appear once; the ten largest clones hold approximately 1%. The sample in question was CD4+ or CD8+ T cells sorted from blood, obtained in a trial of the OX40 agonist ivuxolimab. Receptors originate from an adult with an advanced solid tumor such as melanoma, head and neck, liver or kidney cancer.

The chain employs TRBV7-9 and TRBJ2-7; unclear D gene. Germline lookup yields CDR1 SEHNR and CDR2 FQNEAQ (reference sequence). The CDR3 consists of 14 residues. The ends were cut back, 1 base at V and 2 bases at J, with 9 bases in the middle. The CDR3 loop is CASSLGAGPYEQYF. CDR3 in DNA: TGTGCCAGCAGCTTAGGTGCCGGACCCTACGAGCAGTACTTC.

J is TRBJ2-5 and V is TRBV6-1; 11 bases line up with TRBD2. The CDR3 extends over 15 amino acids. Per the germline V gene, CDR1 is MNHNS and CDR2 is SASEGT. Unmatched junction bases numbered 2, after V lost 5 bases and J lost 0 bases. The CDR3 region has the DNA TGTGCCAGCAGTTTAGCGGGGGGGTACCAAGAGACCCAGTACTTC. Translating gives CASSLAGGYQETQYF.

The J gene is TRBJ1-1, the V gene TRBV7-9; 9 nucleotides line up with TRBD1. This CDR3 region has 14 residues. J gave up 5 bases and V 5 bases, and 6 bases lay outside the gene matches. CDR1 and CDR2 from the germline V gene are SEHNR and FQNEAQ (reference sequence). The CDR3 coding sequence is TGTGCCAGCAGCGCGGGACAGGGACCAACTGAAGCTTTCTTT. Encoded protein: CASSAGQGPTEAFF.

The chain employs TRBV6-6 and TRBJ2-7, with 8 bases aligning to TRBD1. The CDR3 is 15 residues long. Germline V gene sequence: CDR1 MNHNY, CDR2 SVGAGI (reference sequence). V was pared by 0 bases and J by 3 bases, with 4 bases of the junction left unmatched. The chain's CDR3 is CASSYSRTGLYEQYF. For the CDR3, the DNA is TGTGCCAGCAGTTACTCAAGGACAGGGCTCTACGAGCAGTACTTC.